These 9 T cell receptor beta chains were all obtained from the same sample, sequenced in a study of CD8 T cells in ankylosing spondylitis (dated by TCRdb to about 2017). Libraries were prepared through 5' RACE. Sequencing was performed on an Illumina HiSeq 2500. Using fastp trimming at Q25 and MiXCR clonotype assembly, TCRdb reanalyzed the public sequencing data and kept in-frame beta chains. Rows are combined by CDR3 protein, so each entry shows the most common genes and DNA. This sample holds 150,000 or so distinct CDR3 sequences; around 18% were observed only once. The leading ten clones occupy about 7.8% of the sample. The specimen was blood, either unsorted or a sorted T cell fraction (not recorded which). The receptor set was obtained from a male donor with ankylosing spondylitis or in good health (not recorded which).

This clonotype has a handful of counts. This rearrangement joins TRBV5-1 to TRBJ1-5, with D possibly TRBD1 on 5 matching bases. Deletions cut 3 bases from V and 5 bases from J, with 18 bases between. Looked up from germline, CDR1 is SGHRS and CDR2 is YFSETQ. The CDR3 loop spans 16 amino acids. DNA for the CDR3: TGCGCCAGCAGCTGGGGGGTTGGAGGGGAGGATCAGCCCCAGCATTTT. Translation gives CASSWGVGGEDQPQHF.

This clonotype was found a few times. The J gene is TRBJ2-1, the V gene TRBV14; no definite D call. CDR3 size: 13 residues. With 0 bases removed from V and 8 bases from J, the gap between germline ends came to 8 bases. Per the germline V gene, CDR1 is SGHDN and CDR2 is FVKESK. The CDR3 DNA reads as TGTGCCAGCAGCCAAGATCGGTACGATGAGCAGTTCTTC. It translates to CASSQDRYDEQFF.

This clonotype is a singleton in its sample. Germline is not matched at one junction end, which may reflect a read error. The chain joins TRBV10-2 to TRBJ2-5, with D perhaps TRBD2 (6 bases). The germline V gene has CDR1 WSHSY and CDR2 SAAADI. The CDR3 totals 14 residues. The CDR3 reads CASSDRDSQEAQYF. The CDR3 nucleotides are TGCGCCAGCAGTGACCGGGACTCACAAGAGGCCCAGTACTTC.

The chain links TRBV2 to TRBJ2-7; D is uncertain. This CDR3 spans 13 amino acids. The V end was cut by 8 bases, the J end by 7 bases, with 18 bases between. CDR1 is SNHLY and CDR2 is FYNNEI in the germline V gene. The CDR3 sequence: CASHSEVPREQYF. In DNA, the CDR3 is TGTGCCAGCCACTCTGAGGTTCCGCGGGAGCAGTACTTC.

The chain recombines TRBV5-1 with TRBJ1-1, with D possibly matching TRBD1 (6 bases). The ends were cut back, 6 bases at V and 1 base at J, with 19 bases in the middle. Germline CDR1 reads SGHRS; CDR2 reads YFSETQ. This CDR3 has 16 amino acids. CDR3 bases: TGCGCCAGCACCTCCGGAGGGGGGGAGCGGAACACTGAAGCTTTCTTT. As protein: CASTSGGGERNTEAFF.

This clonotype was seen at least ten times. V gene TRBV20-1 combines with J gene TRBJ1-1; 7 nucleotides align to TRBD1. Germline V gene lookup returns CDR1 DFQATT and CDR2 SNEGSKA (reference sequence). The V gene end was trimmed by 0 bases and the J gene end by 6 bases; junction bases not matched to a gene: 10. This CDR3 is built from 15 residues. The CDR3 coding sequence is TGCAGTGCTAGAGATAGTGGGCAGGGGGAGGCTGAAGCTTTCTTT. As protein: CSARDSGQGEAEAFF.

About this clonotype: A junction boundary mismatches the germline segment, possibly from a read error. This rearrangement joins TRBV28 to TRBJ2-1; a weak D match, TRBD2 (6 bases). This CDR3 spans 14 amino acids. Germline V gene sequence: CDR1 MDHEN, CDR2 SYDVKM. The CDR3 sequence is CASTRPGTRNVQFF. CDR3 DNA: TGTGCCAGCACTCGCCCCGGGACTCGAAATGTGCAGTTCTTC. Complete variable domain (other parts from reference TRBV28 and TRBJ2-1): DVKVTQSSRYLVKRTGEKVFLECVQDMDHENMFWYRQDPGLGLRLIYFSYDVKMKEKGDIPEGYSVSREKKERFSLILESASTNQTSMYLCASTRPGTRNVQFFGPGTRLTVL.

Worth noting for this clonotype: This sequence may be a read error, since a much larger clone differs from it by one base. The gene calls are TRBV28 and TRBJ2-2; TRBD1 matches 8 bases. From germline, CDR1 is MDHEN and CDR2 SYDVKM. CDR3 length: 15 residues. The ends lost 6 bases at V and 2 bases at J; junction bases unmatched: 5. CDR3 loop: CASRTGQDNTGELFF. Written as DNA, the CDR3 is TGTGCCAGCAGGACGGGACAGGACAACACCGGGGAGCTGTTTTTT. Variable domain in full (rest from reference TRBV28 and TRBJ2-2): DVKVTQSSRYLVKRTGEKVFLECVQDMDHENMFWYRQDPGLGLRLIYFSYDVKMKEKGDIPEGYSVSREKKERFSLILESASTNQTSMYLCASRTGQDNTGELFFGEGSRLTVL.

This rearrangement joins TRBV5-1 to TRBJ1-2, with D possibly TRBD1 on 5 matching bases. The CDR3 loop spans 16 amino acids. Germline V gives CDR1 SGHRS, CDR2 YFSETQ. V was clipped by 0 bases and J by 3 bases, with 15 bases between them. CDR3 residues: CASSLGVKQVDYGYTF. In nucleotides, the CDR3 is TGCGCCAGCAGCTTGGGAGTAAAACAGGTGGACTATGGCTACACCTTC.